This T cell receptor (beta chain) derives from a study of shared clonotypes between healthy human individuals. Points from the study as a whole: In several donors, around 4.8% of naive CD4 clonotypes appeared in common.

This clone was counted a few times. What it binds is not known. Investigators spread the genomic DNA of each subset evenly over several immunoSEQ plates. Measured with immunoSEQ multiplex PCR; TCRdb has only the in-frame clones, and not every one. The sample holds under 600,000 clones, about 97% seen once. V was trimmed by 3 bases and J by 4 bases, leaving 12 bases between them. CDR3 length: 14 residues. Germline values: CDR1 MDHEN, CDR2 SYDVKM. The TCR sequence derives from a woman under 40 in good health. The chain recombines TRBV28 with TRBJ1-2; D call uncertain. What was sequenced was naive CD4+ T cells sorted from blood. Subset here: CD45RA+ positively selected. In DNA form, the CDR3 reads TGTGCCAGCAGTTTGTCGGGAGAGGGCTATGGCTACACCTTC. This translates into CASSLSGEGYGYTF.